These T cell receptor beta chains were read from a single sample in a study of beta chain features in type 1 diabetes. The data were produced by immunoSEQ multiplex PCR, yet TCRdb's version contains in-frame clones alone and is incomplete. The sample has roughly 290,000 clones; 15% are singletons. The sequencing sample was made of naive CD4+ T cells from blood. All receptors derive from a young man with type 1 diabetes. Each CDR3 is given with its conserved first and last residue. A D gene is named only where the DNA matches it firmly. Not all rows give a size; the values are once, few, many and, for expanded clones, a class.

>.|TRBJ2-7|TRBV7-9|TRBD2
TGTGCCAGCGGCCTGAGGGCTAGCGGGATCTACGAGCAGTACTTC
CASGLRASGIYEQYF
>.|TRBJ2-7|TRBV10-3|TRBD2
TGTGCCATCAGTCCAAGCGGGGGGGCCATCTACGAGCAGTACTTC
CAISPSGGAIYEQYF
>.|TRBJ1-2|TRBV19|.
TGTGCCAGTTCCGGTGGCAGTGGAGGTAGCGGCTACACCTTC
CASSGGSGGSGYTF
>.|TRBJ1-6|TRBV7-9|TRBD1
TGTGCCAGCAGCTTCCCGGGACAGCCTTATAATTCACCCCTCCACTTT
CASSFPGQPYNSPLHF
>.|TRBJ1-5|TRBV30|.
TGTGCCTGGAGTGGAGGAGGGTTACAGCCCCAGCATTTT
CAWSGGGLQPQHF
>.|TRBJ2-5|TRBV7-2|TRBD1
TGTGCCAGCAGTCGTCGAGAAAACAGGGGCCCCCAGTACTTC
CASSRRENRGPQYF
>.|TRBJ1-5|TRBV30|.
TGTGCCTGGAGTGTAAGTGGTAGTCAGCCCCAGCATTTT
CAWSVSGSQPQHF
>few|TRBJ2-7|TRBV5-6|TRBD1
TGTGCCAGCAGCTTGTTGTCCGGACAGGGTCTCTCCGAGCAGTACTTC
CASSLLSGQGLSEQYF
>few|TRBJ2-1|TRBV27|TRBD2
TGTGCCAGCAGTACCCAGACTAGCGGGAACAATGAGCAGTTCTTC
CASSTQTSGNNEQFF
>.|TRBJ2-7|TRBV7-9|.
TGTGCCAGCAGCTTAAGGGAGACAGGATTCTACGAGCAGTACTTC
CASSLRETGFYEQYF
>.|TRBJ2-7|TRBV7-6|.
TGTGCCAGCAGCTTAGCGAGGTCGGAGCAGTACTTC
CASSLARSEQYF
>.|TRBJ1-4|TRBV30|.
TGTGCCTGGCGAGGGGGTTTTGGTGAAAAACTGTTTTTT
CAWRGGFGEKLFF
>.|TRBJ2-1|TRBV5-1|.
TGCGCCAGCAGCCCGCCCAGCGGGGACACCTACAATGAGCAGTTCTTC
CASSPPSGDTYNEQFF
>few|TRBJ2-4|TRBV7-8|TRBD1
TGTGCCAGCAGCTTAATCAAACTCTGGGGACAGGGCCTAGCCAAAAACATTCAGTACTTC
CASSLIKLWGQGLAKNIQYF